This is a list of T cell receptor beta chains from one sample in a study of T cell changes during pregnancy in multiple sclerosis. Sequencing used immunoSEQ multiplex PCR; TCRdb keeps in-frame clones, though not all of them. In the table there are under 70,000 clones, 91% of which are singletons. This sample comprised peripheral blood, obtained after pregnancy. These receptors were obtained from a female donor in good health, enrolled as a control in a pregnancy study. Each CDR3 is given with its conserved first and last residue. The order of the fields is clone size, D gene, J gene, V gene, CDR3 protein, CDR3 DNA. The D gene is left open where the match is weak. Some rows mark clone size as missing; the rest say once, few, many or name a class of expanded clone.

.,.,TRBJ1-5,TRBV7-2,CASSPEGGYQPQHF,TGTGCCAGCAGCCCCGAGGGCGGGTATCAGCCCCAGCATTTT
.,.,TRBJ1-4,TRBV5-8,CASSSGDTNEKLFF,TGTGCCAGCAGCTCAGGGGACACTAATGAAAAACTGTTTTTT
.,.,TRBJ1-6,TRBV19,CASSSSATVYNSPLHF,TGTGCCAGTAGTTCCTCGGCGACAGTCTATAATTCACCCCTCCACTTT
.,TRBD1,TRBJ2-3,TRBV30,CAWSRIWTGLADTQYF,TGTGCCTGGAGTCGGATATGGACAGGGCTGGCAGATACGCAGTATTTT
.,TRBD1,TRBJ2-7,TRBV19,CASSIDRGYEQYF,TGTGCCAGTAGTATCGACAGGGGTTACGAGCAGTACTTC
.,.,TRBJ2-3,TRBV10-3,CAISGVPAPDTQYF,TGTGCCATCAGCGGGGTACCCGCACCAGATACGCAGTATTTT
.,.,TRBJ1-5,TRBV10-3,CAISDGPGYSNQPQHF,TGTGCCATCAGTGATGGGCCTGGGTATAGCAATCAGCCCCAGCATTTT
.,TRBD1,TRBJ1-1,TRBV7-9,CASSSQTGGTEAFF,TGTGCCAGCAGCTCCCAGACAGGGGGCACTGAAGCTTTCTTT
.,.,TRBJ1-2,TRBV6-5,CASSRRQQQTYGYTF,TGTGCCAGCAGTCGACGACAGCAACAAACCTATGGCTACACCTTC
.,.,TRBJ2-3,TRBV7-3,CASSTDRGGDTQYF,TGTGCCAGCAGTACAGACAGGGGAGGGGATACGCAGTATTTT
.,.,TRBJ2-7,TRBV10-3,CAISEKLSPTGGHEQYF,TGTGCCATCAGTGAGAAATTGAGTCCGACAGGAGGCCACGAGCAGTACTTC
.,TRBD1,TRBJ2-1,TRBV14,CASSQEWGQGKFF,TGTGCCAGCAGCCAAGAGTGGGGACAGGGAAAGTTCTTC
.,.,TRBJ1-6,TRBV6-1,CASRPRVPRSPLHF,TGTGCCAGCAGACCCAGGGTTCCAAGGTCACCCCTCCACTTT
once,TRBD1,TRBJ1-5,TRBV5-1,CASSVGQGDQPQHF,TGCGCCAGCAGCGTGGGACAGGGAGATCAGCCCCAGCATTTT
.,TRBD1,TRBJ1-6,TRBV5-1,CASSLGGTENSPLHF,TGCGCCAGCAGCTTGGGAGGGACAGAGAATTCACCCCTCCACTTT
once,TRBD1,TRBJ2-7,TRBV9,CASSPRTGEAYEQYF,TGTGCCAGCAGCCCACGGACAGGGGAAGCCTACGAGCAGTACTTC
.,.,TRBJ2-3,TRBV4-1,CASSQALGAANTQYF,TGCGCCAGCAGCCAAGCGCTAGGAGCGGCAAATACGCAGTATTTT
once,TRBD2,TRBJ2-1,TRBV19,CASSIRLAGGNEQFF,TGTGCCAGTAGTATAAGGCTAGCGGGGGGGAATGAGCAGTTCTTC
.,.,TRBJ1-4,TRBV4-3,CASSQEARINEKLFF,TGCGCCAGCAGCCAAGAAGCCCGTATTAATGAAAAACTGTTTTTT
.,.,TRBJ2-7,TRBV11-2,CASSPRLAYEQYF,TGTGCCAGCAGCCCTCGGTTAGCCTACGAGCAGTACTTC
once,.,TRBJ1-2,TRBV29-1,CSVEYDYGYTF,TGCAGCGTTGAATATGACTATGGCTACACCTTC
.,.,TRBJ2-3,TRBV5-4,CASSDGGIVGTDTQYF,TGTGCCAGCAGCGATGGGGGGATTGTGGGCACAGATACGCAGTATTTT
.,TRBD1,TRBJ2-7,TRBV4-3,CASSHGTRTGNYEQYF,TGCGCCAGCAGCCATGGCACGCGGACAGGCAACTACGAGCAGTACTTC
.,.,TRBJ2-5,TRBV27,CASSSQGRETQYF,TGTGCCAGCAGTTCACAGGGGAGGGAGACCCAGTACTTC
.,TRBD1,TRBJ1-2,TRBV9,CASSVEGTGGVYGYTF,TGTGCCAGCAGCGTAGAGGGGACAGGGGGCGTCTATGGCTACACCTTC
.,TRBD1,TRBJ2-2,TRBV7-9,CASSFLGQGNTGELFF,TGTGCCAGCAGCTTCCTTGGACAGGGAAACACCGGGGAGCTGTTTTTT
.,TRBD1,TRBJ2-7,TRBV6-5,CASRGTGVYEQYF,TGTGCCAGCAGAGGGACAGGGGTTTACGAGCAGTACTTC
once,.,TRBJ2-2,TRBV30,CAWSELTGELFF,TGTGCCTGGAGTGAACTAACCGGGGAGCTGTTTTTT
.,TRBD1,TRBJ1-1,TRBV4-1,CASDKLAGTGLGTEAFF,TGCGCCAGCGATAAATTAGCCGGGACAGGGTTGGGCACTGAAGCTTTCTTT
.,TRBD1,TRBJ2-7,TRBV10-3,CAIKPGQGAYEQYF,TGTGCCATCAAACCGGGACAGGGGGCCTACGAGCAGTACTTC